One sample yielded the 10 T cell receptor beta chains listed below, sequenced in a study of blood T cell repertoires in COVID-19. Some clones are missing from TCRdb's copy, which holds only in-frame ones; the method was immunoSEQ multiplex PCR. The repertoire holds under 350,000 clones, with roughly 83% as singletons. Specimen: peripheral blood. The receptor set was obtained from a man aged 60 to 69 who had recovered from COVID-19.

This chain uses TRBV20-1 with TRBJ1-2, with TRBD1 matching 7 bases. In germline, CDR1 is DFQATT, CDR2 SNEGSKA (reference sequence). V was clipped by 3 bases and J by 4 bases; unmatched bases: 14. The CDR3 loop spans 16 amino acids. In DNA, the CDR3 is TGCAGTGCTAGTCGAGACCGACAGGGTCGTACCTATGGCTACACCTTC. Translation gives CSASRDRQGRTYGYTF.

This chain connects TRBV6-5 to TRBJ2-1; D is possibly TRBD2 (6 bases). V lost 6 bases, J lost 6 bases, and 18 bases lay in between. This CDR3 contains 15 residues. CDR1 is MNHEY and CDR2 is SVGAGI in the germline V gene. This CDR3 is CASRGTARMGNEQFF. The CDR3 DNA sequence: TGTGCCAGCAGAGGGACTGCGAGAATGGGCAATGAGCAGTTCTTC.

V is TRBV19 and J is TRBJ1-1, with a tentative D call TRBD1 (5 bases). V lost 1 base and J 0 bases, leaving 9 bases between the germline ends. Germline-derived CDR1 and CDR2 are LNHDA and SQIVND (reference sequence). The CDR3 spans 15 residues. CDR3 sequence reads: CASSIGQIMNTEAFF. The DNA for the CDR3 is TGTGCCAGTAGTATAGGACAGATTATGAACACTGAAGCTTTCTTT. The whole variable domain, filled in from reference TRBV19 and TRBJ1-1, reads DGGITQSPKYLFRKEGQNVTLSCEQNLNHDAMYWYRQDPGQGLRLIYYSQIVNDFQKGDIAEGYSVSREKKESFPLTVTSAQKNPTAFYLCASSIGQIMNTEAFFGQGTRLTVV.

V gene TRBV19 combines with J gene TRBJ2-7; 9 bases are shared with TRBD1. Trimming took 7 bases from V and 2 from J; bases not matched to a gene: 6. Per the germline V gene, CDR1 is LNHDA and CDR2 is SQIVND (reference sequence). This CDR3 contains 14 residues. The CDR3: CASKRQGGAYEQYF. The DNA of the CDR3 is TGTGCCAGTAAGAGACAGGGGGGGGCCTACGAGCAGTACTTC.

Remarks on this clone: Sequence at one end of the junction differs from germline and may be a read error. The rearrangement links TRBV7-7 to TRBJ2-7; TRBD1 is a possible D gene (6 bases). Looked up from germline, CDR1 is SSHAT and CDR2 is FNYEAQ (reference sequence). The CDR3 extends over 17 amino acids. The CDR3 reads CASSLFPAGQGSYEQYF. The CDR3 nucleotides read TGTGCTAGCAGCTTATTTCCTGCAGGTCAGGGGTCCTACGAGCAGTACTTC.

This clone was found once. The chain employs TRBV9 and TRBJ1-6, with D maybe TRBD1 (6 bases). Trimming shortened V by 0 bases and J by 8 bases, and 12 bases separated the two germline ends. The CDR3 runs to 15 residues. The germline V gene encodes CDR1 SGDLS and CDR2 YYNGEE. CDR3 residues: CASSVGGQPYSPLHF. In nucleotides, the CDR3 is TGTGCCAGCAGCGTAGGAGGACAGCCCTATTCACCCCTCCACTTT. The entire variable domain, with the rest obtained from reference TRBV9 and TRBJ1-6, is as follows: DSGVTQTPKHLITATGQRVTLRCSPRSGDLSVYWYQQSLDQGLQFLIQYYNGEERAKGNILERFSAQQFPDLHSELNLSSLELGDSALYFCASSVGGQPYSPLHFGNGTRLTVT.

This clone has just one count. CDR3 DNA: TGCGCCAGCAGTACCGACCGGGACAGGGGGGACATTCAGTACTTC. The encoded protein is CASSTDRDRGDIQYF. This sequence joins TRBV5-1 and TRBJ2-4; 11 nucleotides align to TRBD1. After removal of 5 bases from V and 8 bases from J, the junction contained 9 bases not matched to a gene. Germline CDR1 is SGHRS and CDR2 is YFSETQ. The CDR3 totals 15 residues.

In nucleotides, the CDR3 is TGTGCCTGGAGTGAGGGACTAGCGTCATACAATGAGCAGTTCTTC. Its translation is CAWSEGLASYNEQFF. V and J are TRBV30 and TRBJ2-1; TRBD2 agrees at 10 bases. The CDR3 is 15 amino acids. CDR1 GTSNPN and CDR2 SVGIG come from the germline V gene (reference sequence). Losses at the gene ends were 1 base for V and 4 bases for J; bases not matched to a gene: 4.

V gene TRBV30 combines with J gene TRBJ2-2; possible D gene TRBD1, 6 bases. V was shortened by 2 bases and J by 3 bases, with 10 bases between the two germline ends. The CDR3 spans 14 residues. Germline V lookup: CDR1 GTSNPN, CDR2 SVGIG (reference sequence). The chain's CDR3 is CAWSQTGYTGELFF. CDR3 in DNA: TGTGCCTGGAGTCAGACAGGTTACACCGGGGAGCTGTTTTTT.

The rearrangement uses TRBV2 and TRBJ1-6, with 9 bases lining up with TRBD1. This CDR3 has 17 residues. Trimming took 2 bases from V and 9 from J; bases not matched to a gene: 11. CDR1 SNHLY and CDR2 FYNNEI come from the germline V gene. CDR3 nucleotides: TGTGCCAGCAGTGAAAGGGGGCCGGGACAGGGCAGTTCACCCCTCCACTTT. As protein: CASSERGPGQGSSPLHF.